Listed below are T cell receptor beta chains from one sample, sequenced in a study of blood T cell repertoires in COVID-19. Libraries were prepared by immunoSEQ multiplex PCR; TCRdb keeps only in-frame clonotypes and omits some of them. This sample has just under 350,000 clones; about 88% occur once, and the top ten carry about 7%. The sequenced sample was peripheral blood. The receptors were gathered from a woman in her 70s with COVID-19, enrolled during active disease. CDR3s include the opening cysteine and the closing phenylalanine or tryptophan.

v_call	j_call	cdr3_aa
TRBV11-2	TRBJ2-1	CASSPIDRVPSNEQFF
TRBV11-2	TRBJ2-2	CASSTGNTGELFF
TRBV5-1	TRBJ2-1	CASSFSGQGAGDEQFF
TRBV21-1	TRBJ1-5	CASTPGVNRDSNQPQHF
TRBV6-2/TRBV6-3	TRBJ2-5	CASSYSRLAGRETQYF
TRBV19	TRBJ1-6	CASSIVTGDSPLHF
TRBV12-5	TRBJ1-1	CASGQDRGAEAFF
TRBV6-5	TRBJ1-1	CASSYKRSNTEAFF
TRBV5-1	TRBJ2-3	CASSLLAGSTDTQYF
TRBV7-2	TRBJ2-7	CASSSWAGGLSEQYF
TRBV19	TRBJ1-6	CASSIPGGNSPLHF
TRBV24-1	TRBJ2-1	CATSDRTGFMSVYEQFF
TRBV12-5	TRBJ1-6	CASGIGQGGSPLHF
TRBV5-1	TRBJ1-1	CASSLRTDETEAFF
TRBV6-5	TRBJ1-1	CASSWAGRAFF
TRBV24-1	TRBJ2-1	CATSDPYRTGWFF
TRBV18	TRBJ1-1	CASSPSGGQKNTEAFF
TRBV5-1	TRBJ1-5	CASSLGGGYQPQHF
TRBV5-1	TRBJ1-1	CASSLLPGQGNTEAFF
TRBV5-6	TRBJ2-3	CASSFSGGGTDTQYF
TRBV4-3	TRBJ1-2	CASSPTGQGDYYGYTF
TRBV6-1	TRBJ2-2	CASSDVNRGPGELFF
TRBV5-1	TRBJ2-7	CASSPTGNEQYF
TRBV12-3/TRBV12-4	TRBJ1-2	CASTPGQGNGYTF
TRBV10-3	TRBJ1-1	CAISESARGQDTEAFF
TRBV6-5	TRBJ1-1	CASGIDSLNTEAFF
TRBV18	TRBJ1-6	CASSPAGNSYNSPLHF
TRBV19	TRBJ1-1	CASSTRQGANTEAFF
TRBV3-1/TRBV3-2	TRBJ2-1	CASSQAFGFSYNEQFF
TRBV5-1	TRBJ1-2	CASSAHRVGYTF
TRBV7-2	TRBJ1-4	CASSLVRGQGNEKLFF
TRBV3-1/TRBV3-2	TRBJ2-1	CASSGRSGNNEQFF
TRBV20-1	TRBJ1-3	CSASFGGPAAGNTIYF
TRBV19	TRBJ2-1	CASTPGLARHNEQFF
TRBV28	TRBJ1-5	CASSLRGVNNQPQHF
TRBV18	TRBJ2-3	CASLRGDSTDTQYF
TRBV9	TRBJ2-2	CASSDSTGELFF
TRBV24-1	TRBJ1-4	CASHQVQGISTNEKLFF
TRBV30	TRBJ1-1	CAWRPKPSMNTEAFF
TRBV7-2	TRBJ2-7	CASSDGTVAYEQYF
TRBV19	TRBJ1-5	CASSIRDQPQHF
TRBV29-1	TRBJ1-2	CSVDGDRVNGYTF
TRBV3-1/TRBV3-2	TRBJ1-5	CASSQDVRSNQPQHF
TRBV30	TRBJ1-4	CAWSVETGYEKLFF